This T cell receptor (beta chain) comes out of a study of blood T cell repertoires in COVID-19. Study-level background: There were acute and convalescent COVID-19 samples, and they came from the United States, Italy and Spain. PBMCs, B-cell-depleted T cells, or T cells were the source of the cDNA or gDNA that made up the material.

The CDR3 runs 14 residues. Germline lookup yields CDR1 LNHDA and CDR2 SQIVND (reference sequence). The J segment lost 6 bases and the V segment lost 5 bases, leaving 7 bases of the junction unmatched. Per the authors' pipeline: Amplification with reference gene primers provided the estimates of nucleated cell counts. Data came from immunoSEQ multiplex PCR; TCRdb stores just in-frame clones and leaves some out. V and J calls and clone size are those listed in that table; D and trimming were worked out from the DNA. The sample contains 200,000 to 300,000 clones, about 88% of which appear only once. This clone appeared a few times.

This clonotype was sampled from a man between 60 and 70 years old who had recovered from COVID-19. Sample: peripheral blood. The chain recombines TRBV19 with TRBJ1-5, with 7 bases aligning to TRBD1. The CDR3 coding sequence is TGTGCCAGTAGTCCGGGACAGCCGGGTCAGCCCCAGCATTTT. Translated, it gives CASSPGQPGQPQHF.